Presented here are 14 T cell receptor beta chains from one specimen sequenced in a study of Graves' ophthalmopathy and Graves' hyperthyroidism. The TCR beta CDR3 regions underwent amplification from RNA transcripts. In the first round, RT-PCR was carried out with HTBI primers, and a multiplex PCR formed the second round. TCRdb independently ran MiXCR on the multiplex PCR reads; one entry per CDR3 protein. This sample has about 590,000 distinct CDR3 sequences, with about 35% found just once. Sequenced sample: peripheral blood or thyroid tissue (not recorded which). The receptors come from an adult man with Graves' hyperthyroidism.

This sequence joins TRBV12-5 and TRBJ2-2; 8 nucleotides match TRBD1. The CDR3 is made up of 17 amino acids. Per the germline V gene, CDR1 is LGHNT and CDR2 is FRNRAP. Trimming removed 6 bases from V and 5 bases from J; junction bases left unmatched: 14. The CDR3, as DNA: TGTGCTAGTGGCCGCGCAGGGGGCGCAGAGAGGACCGGGGAGCTGTTTTTT. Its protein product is CASGRAGGAERTGELFF.

The CDR3 region has the DNA TGTGCCACCAGTGATTCCGGGACTAGCGGGCCTTACGAGCAGTACTTC. This encodes CATSDSGTSGPYEQYF. The chain employs TRBV24-1 and TRBJ2-7, with 12 bases matching TRBD2. With V trimmed by 2 bases and J by 4 bases, 5 bases remained unmatched. CDR3 length: 16 amino acids. The germline V gene has CDR1 KGHDR and CDR2 SFDVKD.

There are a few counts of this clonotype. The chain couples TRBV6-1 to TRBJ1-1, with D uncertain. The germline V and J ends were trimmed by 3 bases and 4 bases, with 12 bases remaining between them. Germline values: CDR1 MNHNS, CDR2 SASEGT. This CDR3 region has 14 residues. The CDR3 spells CASSERWEGTEAFF. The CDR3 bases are TGTGCCAGCAGTGAGAGGTGGGAAGGCACTGAAGCTTTCTTT.

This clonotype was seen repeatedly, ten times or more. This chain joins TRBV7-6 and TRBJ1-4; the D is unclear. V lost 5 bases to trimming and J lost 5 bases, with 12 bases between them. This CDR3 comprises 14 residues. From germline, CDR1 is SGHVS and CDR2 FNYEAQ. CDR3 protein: CASSPLKDNEKLFF. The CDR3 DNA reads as TGTGCCAGCAGCCCTCTTAAGGACAATGAAAAACTGTTTTTT.

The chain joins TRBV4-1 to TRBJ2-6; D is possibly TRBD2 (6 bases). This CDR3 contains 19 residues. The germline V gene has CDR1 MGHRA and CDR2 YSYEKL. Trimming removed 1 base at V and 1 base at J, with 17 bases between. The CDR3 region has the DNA TGCGCCAGCAGCCAAGGGGCTAGCGAGTTCAGATCTGGGGCCAACGTCCTGACTTTC. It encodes CASSQGASEFRSGANVLTF.

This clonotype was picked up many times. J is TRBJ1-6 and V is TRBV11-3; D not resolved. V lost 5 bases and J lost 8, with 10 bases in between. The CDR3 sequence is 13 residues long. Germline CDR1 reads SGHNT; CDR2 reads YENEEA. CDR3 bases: TGTGCCAGCAGCCTTAGGGTTGATTCACCCCTCCACTTT. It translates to CASSLRVDSPLHF.

CDR3 DNA: TGTGCCACCAGTGATCCCGCGTCTCCCAGAGACTCTGGGGCCAACGTCCTGACTTTC. Its translation: CATSDPASPRDSGANVLTF. The chain links TRBV24-1 to TRBJ2-6; D not resolved. V lost 3 bases and J 0 bases, leaving 17 bases between the germline ends. This CDR3 comprises 19 residues. The germline CDR1 and CDR2 sequences are KGHDR and SFDVKD.

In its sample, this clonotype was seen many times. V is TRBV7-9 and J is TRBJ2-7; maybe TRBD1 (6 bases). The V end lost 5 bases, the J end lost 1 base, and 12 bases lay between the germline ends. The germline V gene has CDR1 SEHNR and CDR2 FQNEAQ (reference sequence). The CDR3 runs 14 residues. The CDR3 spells CASSTQGTSYEQYF. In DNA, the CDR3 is TGTGCCAGCAGCACCCAGGGGACGTCCTACGAGCAGTACTTC.

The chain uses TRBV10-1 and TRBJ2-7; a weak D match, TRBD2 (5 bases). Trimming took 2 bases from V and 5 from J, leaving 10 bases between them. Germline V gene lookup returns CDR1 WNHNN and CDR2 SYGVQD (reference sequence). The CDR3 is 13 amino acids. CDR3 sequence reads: CASSEPPSHEQYF. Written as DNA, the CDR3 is TGCGCCAGCAGTGAGCCGCCTAGCCACGAGCAGTACTTC.

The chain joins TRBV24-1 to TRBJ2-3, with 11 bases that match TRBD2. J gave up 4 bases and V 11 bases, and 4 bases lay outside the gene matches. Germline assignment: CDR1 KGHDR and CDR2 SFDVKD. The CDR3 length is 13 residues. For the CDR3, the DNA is TGTGCCAGCGGACTAGCGGGCTCAGATACGCAGTATTTT. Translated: CASGLAGSDTQYF.

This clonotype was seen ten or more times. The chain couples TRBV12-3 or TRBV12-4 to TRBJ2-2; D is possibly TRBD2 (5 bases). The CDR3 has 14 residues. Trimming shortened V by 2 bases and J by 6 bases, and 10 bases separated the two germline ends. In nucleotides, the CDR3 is TGTGCCAGCAGTTTACTATCACTAGCCGGGGAGCTGTTTTTT. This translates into CASSLLSLAGELFF.

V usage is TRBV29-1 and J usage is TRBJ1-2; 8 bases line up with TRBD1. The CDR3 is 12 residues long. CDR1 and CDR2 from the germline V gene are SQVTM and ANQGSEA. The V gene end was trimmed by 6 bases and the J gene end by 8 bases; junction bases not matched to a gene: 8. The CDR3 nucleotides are TGCAGCGTAACAGGGACAGGCTACGGCTACACCTTC. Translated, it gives CSVTGTGYGYTF.

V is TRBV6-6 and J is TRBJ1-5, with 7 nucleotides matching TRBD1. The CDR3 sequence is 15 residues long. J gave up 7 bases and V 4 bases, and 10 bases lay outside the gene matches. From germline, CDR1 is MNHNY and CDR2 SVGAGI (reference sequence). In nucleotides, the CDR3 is TGTGCCAGCAGTTGGCGACAGGGCCCATGGCAGCCCCAGCATTTT. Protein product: CASSWRQGPWQPQHF.

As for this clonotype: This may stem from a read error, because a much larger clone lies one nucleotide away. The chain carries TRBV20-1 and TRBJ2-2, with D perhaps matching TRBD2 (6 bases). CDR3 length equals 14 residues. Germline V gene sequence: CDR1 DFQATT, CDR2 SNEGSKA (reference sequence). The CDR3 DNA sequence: TGCAGTGTCCTCCGGGACTCACACACCGGGGAGCTGCTTTTT. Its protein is CSVLRDSHTGELLF.